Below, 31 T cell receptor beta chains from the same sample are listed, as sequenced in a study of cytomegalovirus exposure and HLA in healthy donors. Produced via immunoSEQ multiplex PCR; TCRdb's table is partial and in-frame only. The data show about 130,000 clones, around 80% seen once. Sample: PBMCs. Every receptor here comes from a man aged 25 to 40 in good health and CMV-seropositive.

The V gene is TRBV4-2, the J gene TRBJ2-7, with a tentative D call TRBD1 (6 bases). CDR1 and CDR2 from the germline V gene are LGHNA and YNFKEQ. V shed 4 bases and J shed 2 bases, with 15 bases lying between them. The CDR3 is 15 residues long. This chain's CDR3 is CASSPNPGQTYEQYF. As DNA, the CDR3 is TGTGCCAGCAGCCCCAACCCGGGACAAACCTACGAGCAGTACTTC.

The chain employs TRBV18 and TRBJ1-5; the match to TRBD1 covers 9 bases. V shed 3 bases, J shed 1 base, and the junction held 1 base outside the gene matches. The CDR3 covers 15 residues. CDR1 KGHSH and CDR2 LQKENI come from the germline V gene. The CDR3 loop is CASSPGTGSNQPQHF. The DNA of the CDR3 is TGTGCCAGCTCACCCGGGACAGGGAGCAATCAGCCCCAGCATTTT.

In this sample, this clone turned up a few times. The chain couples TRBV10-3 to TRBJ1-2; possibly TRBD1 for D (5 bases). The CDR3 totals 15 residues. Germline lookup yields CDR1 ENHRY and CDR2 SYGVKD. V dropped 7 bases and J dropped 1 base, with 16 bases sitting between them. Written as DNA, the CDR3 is TGTGCCATCAATTCAGGGATGAGCCTTAACTATGGCTACACCTTC. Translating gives CAINSGMSLNYGYTF.

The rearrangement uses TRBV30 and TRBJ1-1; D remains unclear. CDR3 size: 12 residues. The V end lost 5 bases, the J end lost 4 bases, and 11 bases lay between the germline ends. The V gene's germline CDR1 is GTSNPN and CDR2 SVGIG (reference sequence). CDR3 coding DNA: TGTGCCTGGGGACCGGGAGGCACTGAAGCTTTCTTT. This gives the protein CAWGPGGTEAFF.

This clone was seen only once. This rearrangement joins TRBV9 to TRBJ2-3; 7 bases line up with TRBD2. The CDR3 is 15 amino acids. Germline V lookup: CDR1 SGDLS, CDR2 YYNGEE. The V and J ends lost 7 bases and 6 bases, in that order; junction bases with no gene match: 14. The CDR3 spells CASSITWGGLDTQYF. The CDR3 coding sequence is TGTGCCAGCTCGATAACATGGGGGGGACTGGATACGCAGTATTTT.

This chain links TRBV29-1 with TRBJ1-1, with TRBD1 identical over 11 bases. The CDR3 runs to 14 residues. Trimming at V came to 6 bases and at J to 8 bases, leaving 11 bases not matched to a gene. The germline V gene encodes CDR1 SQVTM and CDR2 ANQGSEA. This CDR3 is CSVGQGAVASEAFF. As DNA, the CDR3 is TGCAGCGTCGGACAGGGGGCGGTAGCCTCCGAAGCTTTCTTT.

CDR3 nucleotide sequence: TGTGCCAGCAGGAATAATTGGGGGGGGTACGAGCAGTACTTC. Translation: CASRNNWGGYEQYF. The V gene is TRBV2, the J gene TRBJ2-7; TRBD2 matches 7 bases. The CDR3 length is 14 residues. The V gene end was trimmed by 6 bases and the J gene end by 4 bases; junction bases not matched to a gene: 9. Germline CDR1 and CDR2: SNHLY and FYNNEI.

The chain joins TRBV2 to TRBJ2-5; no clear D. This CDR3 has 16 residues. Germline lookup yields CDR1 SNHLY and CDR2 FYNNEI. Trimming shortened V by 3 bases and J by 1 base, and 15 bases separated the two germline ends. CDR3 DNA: TGTGCCAGCAGTGATTTTGTCCGGAGAAGCCAAGAGACCCAGTACTTC. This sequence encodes CASSDFVRRSQETQYF. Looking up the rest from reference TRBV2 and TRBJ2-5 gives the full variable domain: EPEVTQTPSHQVTQMGQEVILRCVPISNHLYFYWYRQILGQKVEFLVSFYNNEISEKSEIFDDQFSVERPDGSNFTLKIRSTKLEDSAMYFCASSDFVRRSQETQYFGPGTRLLVL.

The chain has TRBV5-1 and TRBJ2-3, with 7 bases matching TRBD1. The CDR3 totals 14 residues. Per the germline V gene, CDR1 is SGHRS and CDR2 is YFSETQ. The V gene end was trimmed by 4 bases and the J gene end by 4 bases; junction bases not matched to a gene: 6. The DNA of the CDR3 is TGCGCCAGCAGCAAAAAAGGGGGCGCAGATACGCAGTATTTT. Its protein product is CASSKKGGADTQYF.

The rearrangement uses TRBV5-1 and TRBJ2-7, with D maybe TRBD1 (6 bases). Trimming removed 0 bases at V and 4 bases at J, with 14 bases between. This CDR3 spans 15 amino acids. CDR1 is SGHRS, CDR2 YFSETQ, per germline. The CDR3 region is CASSLAGGQKYEQYF. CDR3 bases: TGCGCCAGCAGCTTGGCCGGAGGACAGAAATACGAGCAGTACTTC.

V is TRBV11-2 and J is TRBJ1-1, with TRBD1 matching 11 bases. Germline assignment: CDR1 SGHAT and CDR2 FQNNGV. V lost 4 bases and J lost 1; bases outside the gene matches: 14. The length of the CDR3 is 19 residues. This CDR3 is CASSSTHPDRGPWNTEAFF. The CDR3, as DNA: TGTGCCAGCAGCTCCACCCATCCGGACAGGGGGCCGTGGAACACTGAAGCTTTCTTT.

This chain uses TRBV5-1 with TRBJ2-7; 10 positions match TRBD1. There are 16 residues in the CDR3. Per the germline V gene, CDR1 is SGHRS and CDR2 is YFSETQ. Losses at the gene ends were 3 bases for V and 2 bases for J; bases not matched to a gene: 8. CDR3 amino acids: CASSSVGTGVAYEQYF. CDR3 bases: TGCGCCAGCAGCTCCGTCGGGACAGGGGTCGCCTACGAGCAGTACTTC.

Written as DNA, the CDR3 is TGTGCCAGCAGCGGGGGACAGGCCAGCTACGAGCAGTACTTC. Its translation is CASSGGQASYEQYF. The chain uses TRBV9 and TRBJ2-7; 8 bases are a match to TRBD1. The CDR3 spans 14 residues. The junction had 5 bases not matched to a gene; V was cut back by 3 bases and J by 3 bases. Germline-derived CDR1 and CDR2 are SGDLS and YYNGEE.

CDR3 sequence: CASSLYIRDTSFMNTEAFF. CDR3 in DNA: TGTGCCAGCAGCCTTTATATCCGGGACACCTCGTTCATGAACACTGAAGCTTTCTTT. The chain recombines TRBV21-1 with TRBJ1-1; the table's D call TRBD1 went unverified against the DNA. TRBV21-1 is deemed a pseudogene. CDR3 size: 19 residues.

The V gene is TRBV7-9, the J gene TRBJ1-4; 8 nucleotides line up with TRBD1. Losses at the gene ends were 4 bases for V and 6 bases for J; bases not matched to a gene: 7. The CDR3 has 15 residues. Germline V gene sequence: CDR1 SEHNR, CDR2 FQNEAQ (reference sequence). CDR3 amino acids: CASSYTGQGHEKLFF. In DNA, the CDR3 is TGTGCCAGCAGCTATACTGGACAGGGACATGAAAAACTGTTTTTT.

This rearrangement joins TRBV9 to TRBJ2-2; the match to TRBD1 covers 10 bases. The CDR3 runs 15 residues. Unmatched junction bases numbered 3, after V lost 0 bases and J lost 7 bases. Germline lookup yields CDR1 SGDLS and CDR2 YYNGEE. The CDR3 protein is CASSVATGGIGELFF. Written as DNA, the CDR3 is TGTGCCAGCAGCGTAGCGACAGGGGGCATCGGGGAGCTGTTTTTT.

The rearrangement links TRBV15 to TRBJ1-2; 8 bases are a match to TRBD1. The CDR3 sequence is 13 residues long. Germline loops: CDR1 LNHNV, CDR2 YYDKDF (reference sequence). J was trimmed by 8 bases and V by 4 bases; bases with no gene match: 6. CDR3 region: CATSKQGARGYTF. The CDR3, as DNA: TGTGCCACCAGCAAGCAGGGGGCACGGGGCTACACCTTC.

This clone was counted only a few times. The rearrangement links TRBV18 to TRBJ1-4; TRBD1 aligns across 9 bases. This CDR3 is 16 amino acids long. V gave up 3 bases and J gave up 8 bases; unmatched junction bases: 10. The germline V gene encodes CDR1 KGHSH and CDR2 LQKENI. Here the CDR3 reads CASSPTPGQGWEKLFF. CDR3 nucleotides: TGTGCCAGCTCACCTACTCCGGGACAGGGATGGGAAAAACTGTTTTTT.

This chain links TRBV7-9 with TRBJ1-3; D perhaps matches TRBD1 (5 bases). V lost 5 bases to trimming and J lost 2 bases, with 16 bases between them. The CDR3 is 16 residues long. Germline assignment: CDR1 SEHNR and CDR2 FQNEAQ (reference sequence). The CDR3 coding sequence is TGTGCCAGCAGCCCCCGGCAGGGCCTCCCTGGAAACACCATATATTTT. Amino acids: CASSPRQGLPGNTIYF.

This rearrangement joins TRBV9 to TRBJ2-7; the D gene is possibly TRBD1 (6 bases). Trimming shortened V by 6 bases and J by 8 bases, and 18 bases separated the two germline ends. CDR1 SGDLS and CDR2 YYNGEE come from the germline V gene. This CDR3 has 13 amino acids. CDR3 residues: CASTPEGWGQQYF. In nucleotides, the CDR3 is TGTGCCAGCACCCCAGAGGGGTGGGGGCAGCAGTACTTC. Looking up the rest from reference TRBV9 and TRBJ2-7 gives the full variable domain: DSGVTQTPKHLITATGQRVTLRCSPRSGDLSVYWYQQSLDQGLQFLIQYYNGEERAKGNILERFSAQQFPDLHSELNLSSLELGDSALYFCASTPEGWGQQYFGPGTRLTVT.

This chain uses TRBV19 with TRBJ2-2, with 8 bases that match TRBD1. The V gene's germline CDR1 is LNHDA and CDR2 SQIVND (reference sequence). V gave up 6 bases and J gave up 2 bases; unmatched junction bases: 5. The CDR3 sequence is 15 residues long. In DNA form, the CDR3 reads TGTGCCAGTAGCACTGGACAGGGAAACACCGGGGAGCTGTTTTTT. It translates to CASSTGQGNTGELFF.

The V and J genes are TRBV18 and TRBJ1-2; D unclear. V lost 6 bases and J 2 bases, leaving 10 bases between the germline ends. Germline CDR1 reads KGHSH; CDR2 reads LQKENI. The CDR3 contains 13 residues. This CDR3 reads CASSLRENYGYTF. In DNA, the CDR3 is TGTGCCAGCTCTCTCCGGGAAAACTATGGCTACACCTTC.

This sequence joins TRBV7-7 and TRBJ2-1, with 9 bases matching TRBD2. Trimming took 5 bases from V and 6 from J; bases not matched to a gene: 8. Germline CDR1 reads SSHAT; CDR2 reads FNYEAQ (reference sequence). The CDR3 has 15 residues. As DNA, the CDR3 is TGTGCCAGCAGCCTCGCGGGGGGGCCCTCCAATGAGCAGTTCTTC. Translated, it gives CASSLAGGPSNEQFF.

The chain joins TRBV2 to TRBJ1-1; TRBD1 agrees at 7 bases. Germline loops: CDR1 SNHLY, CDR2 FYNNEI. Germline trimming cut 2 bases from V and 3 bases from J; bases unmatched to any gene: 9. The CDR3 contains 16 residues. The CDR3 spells CASSEIGTAGDTEAFF. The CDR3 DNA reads TGTGCCAGCAGTGAAATAGGGACAGCCGGGGACACTGAAGCTTTCTTT.

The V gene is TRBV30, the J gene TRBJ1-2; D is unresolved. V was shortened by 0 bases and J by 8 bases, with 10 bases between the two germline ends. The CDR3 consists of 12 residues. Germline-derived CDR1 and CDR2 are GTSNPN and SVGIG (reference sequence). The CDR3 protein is CAWSVSGLGYTF. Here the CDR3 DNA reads TGTGCCTGGAGTGTCTCGGGTCTGGGCTACACCTTC. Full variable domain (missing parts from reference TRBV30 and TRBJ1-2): SQTIHQWPATLVQPVGSPLSLECTVEGTSNPNLYWYRQAAGRGLQLLFYSVGIGQISSEVPQNLSASRPQDRQFILSSKKLLLSDSGFYLCAWSVSGLGYTFGSGTRLTVV.

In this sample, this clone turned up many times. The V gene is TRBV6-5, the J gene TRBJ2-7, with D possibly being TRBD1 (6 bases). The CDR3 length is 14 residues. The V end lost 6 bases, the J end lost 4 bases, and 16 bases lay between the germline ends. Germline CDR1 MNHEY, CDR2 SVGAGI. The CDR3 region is CASSRTASGYEQYF. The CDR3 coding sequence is TGTGCCAGCAGCCGGACAGCATCGGGGTACGAGCAGTACTTC.

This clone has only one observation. CDR3 sequence (DNA): TGCGCCAGCAGCTTGGACCTAGCGGGAGGGCCAAATGAGCAGTTCTTC. Translating gives CASSLDLAGGPNEQFF. V usage is TRBV5-1 and J usage is TRBJ2-1; 12 nucleotides line up with TRBD2. The length of the CDR3 is 16 residues. From germline, CDR1 is SGHRS and CDR2 YFSETQ. With 0 bases clipped from V and 7 bases from J, the junction kept 5 bases outside the gene matches.

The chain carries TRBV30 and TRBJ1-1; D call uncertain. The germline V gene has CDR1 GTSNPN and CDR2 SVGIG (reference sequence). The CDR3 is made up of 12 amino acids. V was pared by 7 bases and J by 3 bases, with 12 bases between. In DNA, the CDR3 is TGTGCCTCTTTAAAAGGAGACACTGAAGCTTTCTTT. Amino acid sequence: CASLKGDTEAFF.

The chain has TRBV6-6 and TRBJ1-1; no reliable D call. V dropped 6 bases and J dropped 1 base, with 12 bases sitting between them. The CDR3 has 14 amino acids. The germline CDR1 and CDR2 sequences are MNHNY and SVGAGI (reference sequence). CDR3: CASRGNSQNTEAFF. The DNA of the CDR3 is TGTGCCAGCAGAGGCAACAGCCAGAACACTGAAGCTTTCTTT.

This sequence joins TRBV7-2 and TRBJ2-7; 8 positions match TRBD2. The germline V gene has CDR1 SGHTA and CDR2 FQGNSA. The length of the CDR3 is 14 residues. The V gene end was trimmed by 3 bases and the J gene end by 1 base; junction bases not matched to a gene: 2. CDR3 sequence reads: CASSFGGGSYEQYF. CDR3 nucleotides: TGTGCCAGCAGCTTTGGCGGGGGGTCCTACGAGCAGTACTTC.

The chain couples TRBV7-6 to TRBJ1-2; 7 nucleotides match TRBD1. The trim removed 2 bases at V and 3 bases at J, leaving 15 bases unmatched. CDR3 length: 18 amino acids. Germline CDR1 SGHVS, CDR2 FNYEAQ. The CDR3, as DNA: TGTGCCAGCAGCTTAATAGCTACTAAACAGGGGCTCGACTATGGCTACACCTTC. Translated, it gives CASSLIATKQGLDYGYTF.